These 27 T cell receptor beta chains were sequenced from one sample in a study of T cells in Graves' hyperthyroidism and ophthalmopathy. Amplified regions were TCR beta CDR3 sequences from RNA transcripts. An initial round of RT-PCR targeting the TCR CDR3 relied on the HTBI primer set. TCRdb redid the calling of the multiplex PCR reads with MiXCR, one entry per CDR3 protein. There are hundreds of thousands of distinct CDR3 sequences in the sample; approximately 18% occur only once, and approximately 35% lies in the top ten. The sequenced sample was blood. Every receptor here comes from a man aged 50-59 years with Graves' ophthalmopathy.

There are many counts of this clonotype. This chain connects TRBV6-1 to TRBJ2-3; 10 positions match TRBD2. This CDR3 comprises 14 residues. V shed 6 bases and J 8 bases; nucleotides not matched to a gene: 8. Germline V CDR1 and CDR2: MNHNS, SASEGT. CDR3 region: CASSGTSVKATQYF. DNA of the CDR3: TGTGCCAGCAGCGGGACTAGCGTTAAGGCTACGCAGTATTTT.

This clonotype was seen a handful of times. The V call is TRBV7-6, the J call TRBJ1-1; D possibly corresponds to TRBD1 (6 bases). The ends were cut back, 0 bases at V and 10 bases at J, with 18 bases in the middle. Per germline, CDR1 SGHVS and CDR2 FNYEAQ. The CDR3 has 15 amino acids. CDR3 nucleotides: TGTGCCAGCAGCTTAGCCCTCGGGACACGGGATGGAGCTTTCTTT. It yields the protein CASSLALGTRDGAFF.

This clonotype was seen ten or more times. This chain joins TRBV28 and TRBJ1-2, with D tentatively TRBD1 (5 bases). Looked up from germline, CDR1 is MDHEN and CDR2 is SYDVKM. This CDR3 is built from 14 residues. Trimming cost V 3 bases and J 4 bases, with 12 bases left between them. For the CDR3, the DNA is TGTGCCAGCAGTTTTTCCAGGGATTTCTATGGCTACACCTTC. Amino acid sequence: CASSFSRDFYGYTF.

This clonotype was observed a handful of times. The rearrangement links TRBV6-2 or TRBV6-3 to TRBJ1-5; a possible D gene is TRBD1 (5 bases). This CDR3 has 18 amino acids. V was cut by 0 bases and J by 2 bases, with 17 bases left in between. Germline V gene lookup returns CDR1 MNHEY and CDR2 SVGEGT. The CDR3, as DNA: TGTGCCAGCAGTTACTCGTCGGGGCCAGGGTCAGGCAATCAGCCCCAGCATTTT. Its protein product is CASSYSSGPGSGNQPQHF.

This clonotype was observed a single time. An end of the junction differs from the germline gene, which may be a read error. This chain connects TRBV5-1 to TRBJ2-5; 7 bases agree with TRBD2. Germline assignment: CDR1 SGHRS and CDR2 YFSETQ. This CDR3 spans 15 amino acids. For the CDR3, the DNA is TGCGCCAGCAGCTTGGGTTCTAGCGGTCAAGAGGCCCAGTACTTC. It translates to CASSLGSSGQEAQYF.

This clonotype was detected ten times or more. The V gene is TRBV11-2, the J gene TRBJ2-7, with 9 bases identical to TRBD2. V gave up 5 bases and J gave up 2 bases; unmatched junction bases: 4. The V gene's germline CDR1 is SGHAT and CDR2 FQNNGV. The CDR3 extends over 14 amino acids. The CDR3 here is CASSKAGGTYEQYF. For the CDR3, the DNA is TGTGCCAGCAGCAAAGCGGGAGGCACCTACGAGCAGTACTTC.

The gene calls are TRBV6-1 and TRBJ2-3; D gene ambiguous. Deletions cut 5 bases from V and 5 bases from J, with 8 bases between. This CDR3 spans 12 amino acids. Per germline, CDR1 MNHNS and CDR2 SASEGT. For the CDR3, the DNA is TGTGCCAGCAGTCCCCTAGGAGATACGCAGTATTTT. It translates to CASSPLGDTQYF.

The chain couples TRBV12-3 or TRBV12-4 to TRBJ1-1, with no clear D. This CDR3 is built from 13 residues. Trimming took off 3 bases at V and 4 bases at J, with 9 bases between the two ends. In DNA, the CDR3 is TGTGCCAGCAGTTTCGGGCCCCCCACTGAAGCTTTCTTT. This sequence encodes CASSFGPPTEAFF.

This clonotype was found a few times. The V gene is TRBV6-5, the J gene TRBJ2-7; a possible D gene is TRBD1 (5 bases). CDR3 length equals 13 residues. V was clipped by 2 bases and J by 3 bases, with 8 bases between them. Per the germline V gene, CDR1 is MNHEY and CDR2 is SVGAGI. The CDR3 is CASSYGAGYEQYF. CDR3 sequence (DNA): TGTGCCAGCAGTTACGGGGCAGGCTACGAGCAGTACTTC.

The table lists this clonotype with many counts. CDR3 protein: CATSRPGQGEETQYF. The CDR3 DNA follows: TGTGCCACCAGCAGACCGGGACAGGGGGAAGAGACCCAGTACTTC. This rearrangement joins TRBV15 to TRBJ2-5; 11 bases line up with TRBD1. The V and J ends lost 2 bases and 3 bases, in that order; junction bases with no gene match: 2. CDR3 length: 15 residues. CDR1 and CDR2 from the germline V gene are LNHNV and YYDKDF (reference sequence). The full variable domain, in which reference TRBV15 and TRBJ2-5 provide the parts outside the CDR3, is DAMVIQNPRYQVTQFGKPVTLSCSQTLNHNVMYWYQQKSSQAPKLLFHYYDKDFNNEADTPDNFQSRRPNTSFCFLDIRSPGLGDTAMYLCATSRPGQGEETQYFGPGTRLLVL.

J is TRBJ1-3 and V is TRBV7-9; D perhaps matches TRBD1 (5 bases). Trimming cost V 5 bases and J 0 bases, with 32 bases left between them. Germline CDR1 SEHNR, CDR2 FQNEAQ (reference sequence). This CDR3 is 22 amino acids long. Here the CDR3 DNA reads TGTGCCAGCAGCCGAACTATCCCGGGACTGCCGTCTGTATGGGGCTCTGGAAACACCATATATTTT. Amino acid sequence: CASSRTIPGLPSVWGSGNTIYF.

This clonotype was picked up a small number of times. This chain links TRBV24-1 with TRBJ2-1, with 7 positions matching TRBD1. Looked up from germline, CDR1 is KGHDR and CDR2 is SFDVKD. V lost 3 bases, J lost 3 bases, and 4 bases stayed unmatched. CDR3 length: 15 amino acids. The CDR3 reads CATSDPSGGYNEQFF. CDR3 nucleotide sequence: TGTGCCACCAGTGATCCCTCAGGGGGCTACAATGAGCAGTTCTTC.

A few counts support this clonotype. CDR3 residues: CASSLAGGFSYNEQFF. CDR3 bases: TGTGCCAGCAGCTTGGCAGGGGGCTTCTCCTACAATGAGCAGTTCTTC. The gene calls are TRBV5-6 and TRBJ2-1; the match to TRBD1 covers 8 bases. Unmatched junction bases numbered 2, after V lost 0 bases and J lost 0 bases. Germline CDR1 is SGHDT and CDR2 is YYEEEE. The CDR3 spans 16 residues.

The rearrangement joins TRBV28 to TRBJ2-7; possibly TRBD2 for D (6 bases). The CDR3 is made up of 15 amino acids. The V end was cut by 3 bases, the J end by 1 base, with 13 bases between. The germline V gene encodes CDR1 MDHEN and CDR2 SYDVKM. The DNA of the CDR3 is TGTGCCAGCAGTTTTGGCGGGATCGCGTCCTACGAGCAGTACTTC. This codes for CASSFGGIASYEQYF.

This clonotype was detected a few times. V gene TRBV28 combines with J gene TRBJ2-2; 8 bases map to TRBD2. Germline V CDR1 and CDR2: MDHEN, SYDVKM. Trimming cost V 3 bases and J 6 bases; bases outside gene matches: 6. The CDR3 covers 15 residues. CDR3 DNA sequence: TGTGCCAGCAGTTTTTTTGCGGGAGGAGCCGGGGAGCTGTTTTTT. It encodes CASSFFAGGAGELFF.

This clonotype showed up many times. The chain couples TRBV28 to TRBJ2-7; a weak D match, TRBD2 (5 bases). Germline assignment: CDR1 MDHEN and CDR2 SYDVKM. Between the trimmed V and J ends, which lost 4 bases and 3 bases, there was a span of 16 bases. This CDR3 region has 15 residues. The CDR3 region has the DNA TGTGCCAGCAGTTACCGGTCCGGTGGACTCTACGAGCAGTACTTC. Translating gives CASSYRSGGLYEQYF.

This clonotype was observed many times. V and J are TRBV20-1 and TRBJ2-7; D is unclear. Germline values: CDR1 DFQATT, CDR2 SNEGSKA (reference sequence). V lost 3 bases, J lost 1 base, and 10 bases lay in between. The CDR3 is 13 residues long. CDR3 DNA sequence: TGCAGTGCTAGTTCTACAGCTTCCTACGAGCAGTACTTC. This codes for CSASSTASYEQYF.

This sequence joins TRBV6-1 and TRBJ2-5, with D perhaps TRBD2 (5 bases). V was cut by 8 bases and J by 5 bases, with 12 bases left in between. The CDR3 is made up of 12 amino acids. Germline-derived CDR1 and CDR2 are MNHNS and SASEGT. CDR3 loop: CASAGETETQYF. The CDR3, as DNA: TGTGCCAGCGCGGGTGAAACGGAGACCCAGTACTTC.

A few counts support this clonotype. The J gene is TRBJ2-3, the V gene TRBV4-1; D is perhaps TRBD2 (5 bases). The germline V gene encodes CDR1 MGHRA and CDR2 YSYEKL. This CDR3 spans 12 amino acids. The germline V and J ends were trimmed by 3 bases and 6 bases, with 7 bases remaining between them. The CDR3 bases are TGCGCCAGCAGCCATCCGGGGGATACGCAGTATTTT. It translates to CASSHPGDTQYF.

V gene TRBV20-1 combines with J gene TRBJ2-7; D is possibly TRBD1 (5 bases). The germline V and J ends were trimmed by 0 bases and 4 bases, with 10 bases remaining between them. CDR1 DFQATT and CDR2 SNEGSKA come from the germline V gene (reference sequence). The CDR3 runs 13 residues. DNA for the CDR3: TGCAGTGCTAGAGATCGACAGAAATACGAGCAGTACTTC. Its translation is CSARDRQKYEQYF.

In this sample, this clonotype turned up a few times. The J gene is TRBJ2-5, the V gene TRBV7-2, with D possibly being TRBD2 (5 bases). The CDR3 has 15 amino acids. Looked up from germline, CDR1 is SGHTA and CDR2 is FQGNSA. The V end lost 6 bases, the J end lost 4 bases, and 18 bases lay between the germline ends. CDR3 region: CASRESAVGGETQYF. The DNA for the CDR3 is TGTGCCAGCAGAGAATCAGCGGTGGGCGGAGAGACCCAGTACTTC.

A few counts support this clonotype. The chain has TRBV7-2 and TRBJ2-3; 9 nucleotides line up with TRBD2. Germline V gives CDR1 SGHTA, CDR2 FQGNSA. The V gene end was trimmed by 1 base and the J gene end by 5 bases; junction bases not matched to a gene: 10. The CDR3 runs to 17 residues. CDR3 region: CASSLDWVLAGRDTQYF. Here the CDR3 DNA reads TGTGCCAGCAGCTTAGATTGGGTACTAGCGGGTAGAGATACGCAGTATTTT.

This clonotype occurred a few times. The chain uses TRBV7-9 and TRBJ2-3, with D perhaps matching TRBD2 (6 bases). V lost 8 bases, J lost 1 base, and 13 bases lay in between. This CDR3 has 14 residues. Germline V gene data show CDR1 as SEHNR and CDR2 as FQNEAQ (reference sequence). The CDR3: CASEGGLGTDTQYF. CDR3 bases: TGTGCCAGCGAAGGAGGGCTAGGCACAGATACGCAGTATTTT.

This clonotype was observed a handful of times. The chain is built from TRBV29-1 and TRBJ2-1; D unresolved. Germline CDR1 reads SQVTM; CDR2 reads ANQGSEA. This CDR3 is built from 13 residues. Trimming took off 7 bases at V and 0 bases at J, with 10 bases between the two ends. In nucleotides, the CDR3 is TGCAGCGACCGCGTCAGCTCCTACAATGAGCAGTTCTTC. It translates to CSDRVSSYNEQFF.

This clonotype has ten or more counts. The chain has TRBV7-9 and TRBJ1-4, with D possibly TRBD1 on 6 matching bases. CDR1 is SEHNR, CDR2 FQNEAQ, per germline (reference sequence). Trimming removed 6 bases from V and 6 bases from J, with 11 bases in between. This CDR3 has 13 residues. The CDR3 DNA sequence: TGTGCCAGCAGGGCAACAGGGTATGAAAAACTGTTTTTT. Amino acids: CASRATGYEKLFF.

With regard to this clonotype: A much more abundant neighbour one base away suggests this may be a read error. This chain connects TRBV6-1 to TRBJ1-5; tentatively, D is TRBD1 (6 bases). Germline CDR1 is MNHNS and CDR2 is SASEGT. Trimming pared 2 bases from V and 4 bases from J, leaving 12 bases between. The CDR3 is 15 amino acids. In DNA, the CDR3 is TGTGCCAGCAGTGAAAACGGGGGCACAAATCAGCCCCAGCATTTT. Amino acids: CASSENGGTNQPQHF.

In this sample, this clonotype turned up many times. The rearrangement links TRBV7-9 to TRBJ2-7; D unresolved. Trimming took off 5 bases at V and 3 bases at J, with 8 bases between the two ends. This CDR3 has 12 residues. Looked up from germline, CDR1 is SEHNR and CDR2 is FQNEAQ (reference sequence). Here the CDR3 reads CASSPLHYEQYF. CDR3 DNA sequence: TGTGCCAGCAGCCCCCTACACTACGAGCAGTACTTC. Full variable domain (outside the CDR3, taken from reference TRBV7-9 and TRBJ2-7): DTGVSQNPRHKITKRGQNVTFRCDPISEHNRLYWYRQTLGQGPEFLTYFQNEAQLEKSRLLSDRFSAERPKGSFSTLEIQRTEQGDSAMYLCASSPLHYEQYFGPGTRLTVT.